Listed below are T cell receptor beta chains from one sample, sequenced in a study of T cells after yellow fever vaccination. TCRdb re-analysed the 5' RACE reads in MiXCR, keeping a single row per CDR3 protein. This table has approximately 120,000 distinct CDR3 sequences, around 7.7% appearing once. Sequenced here: CD4+ T cells sorted from PBMCs, sampled 10 to 11 days after the first yellow fever vaccination. The receptors derive from a man aged 18 to 30 who received the YFV17D yellow fever vaccine. CDR3s include the opening cysteine and the closing phenylalanine or tryptophan. The D gene is left open where the match is weak. Some rows mark clone size as missing; the rest say once, few, many or name a class of expanded clone.

J gene | D gene | clone size | V gene | CDR3 DNA | CDR3 protein
TRBJ2-1 | TRBD2 | many | TRBV20-1 | TGCAGTGCTAGATGGGGGGAGGGTGAGCAGTTCTTC | CSARWGEGEQFF
TRBJ2-1 | TRBD1 | - | TRBV12-3/TRBV12-4 | TGTGCCAGCAGTTTTCAGGGGGCCTACAATGAGCAGTTCTTC | CASSFQGAYNEQFF
TRBJ2-1 | - | many | TRBV5-4 | TGTGCCAGCAGCTTTAAGTTTGCGAGAAATGGCTCCTACAATGAGCAGTTCTTC | CASSFKFARNGSYNEQFF
TRBJ1-1 | - | - | TRBV6-1 | TGTGCCACCCGGGGGGGGGCAGTAAGGAACACTGAAGCTTTCTTT | CATRGGAVRNTEAFF
TRBJ1-3 | - | many | TRBV11-2 | TGTGCCAGCAGCTTTGACAGTTACTCTGGAAACACCATATATTTT | CASSFDSYSGNTIYF
TRBJ2-1 | TRBD1 | many | TRBV6-2/TRBV6-3 | TGTGCCAGCAGTTCTCACGTTGGACAGGAGAATGAGCAGTTCTTC | CASSSHVGQENEQFF
TRBJ2-1 | - | many | TRBV24-1 | TGTGCCACCAGTGACCCCGGTAGGAGCTCCTACAATGAGCAGTTCTTC | CATSDPGRSSYNEQFF
TRBJ1-5 | - | many | TRBV9 | TGTGCCAGCAGCCCCCAGGGGAATGGTCAGCCCCAGCATTTT | CASSPQGNGQPQHF
TRBJ2-3 | - | many | TRBV7-3 | TGTGCCAGCACCCCGGTGGGGGGGCTCGGAGATACGCAGTATTTT | CASTPVGGLGDTQYF
TRBJ2-2 | TRBD2 | - | TRBV7-3 | TGTGCCAGCAGCTCCCGGGGGGGCTACGCCGGGGAGCTGTTTTTT | CASSSRGGYAGELFF
TRBJ1-5 | - | many | TRBV12-3/TRBV12-4 | TGTGCCAGCAGTTTAGGGCAAAGAGATCAGCCCCAGCATTTT | CASSLGQRDQPQHF
TRBJ2-3 | - | many | TRBV7-2 | TGTGCCAGCAGCTGGGCGGGTGTGGGTAGCACAGATACGCAGTATTTT | CASSWAGVGSTDTQYF
TRBJ2-3 | TRBD1 | - | TRBV5-1 | TGCGCCAGCAGCTACGGACAGGGGGCTTACTCTAGCACAGATACGCAGTATTTT | CASSYGQGAYSSTDTQYF
TRBJ2-7 | TRBD1 | few | TRBV15 | TGTGCCACCAGCAGAGATGGGACAGGGACTTACGAGCAGTACTTC | CATSRDGTGTYEQYF
TRBJ1-1 | TRBD1 | many | TRBV12-3/TRBV12-4 | TGTGCCAGCCGAGGGGGCAGGGGAGTCACTGAAGCTTTCTTT | CASRGGRGVTEAFF
TRBJ2-2 | TRBD2 | many | TRBV12-3/TRBV12-4 | TGTGCCAGCAGTCAAAGACTAGCGGGGACCGGGGAGCTGTTTTTT | CASSQRLAGTGELFF
TRBJ1-2 | - | few | TRBV7-2 | TGTGCCAGCAGCTTAGTCTCGAGCTATGGCTACACCTTC | CASSLVSSYGYTF
TRBJ2-2 | TRBD1 | many | TRBV4-1 | TGCGCCAGCAGCCACACAGGGGGCAGGGACGGGGAGCTGTTTTTT | CASSHTGGRDGELFF
TRBJ2-2 | - | many | TRBV12-3/TRBV12-4 | TGTGCCAGCAGCCTGTTGGGCGCGGACACCGGGGAGCTGTTTTTT | CASSLLGADTGELFF
TRBJ2-1 | TRBD2 | few | TRBV5-1 | TGCGCCAGCAGCTTGGGGCCAGCGGGGAACAATGAGCAGTTCTTC | CASSLGPAGNNEQFF
TRBJ2-5 | - | many | TRBV5-1 | TGCGCCAGCAGCAGGCAGGGCCCAGAGACCCAGTACTTC | CASSRQGPETQYF
TRBJ1-2 | - | many | TRBV6-5 | TGTGCCAGCAGTTACGGTCAGGTCTCCTATGGCTACACCTTC | CASSYGQVSYGYTF
TRBJ1-2 | TRBD1 | many | TRBV18 | TGTGCCAGCTCAACCGGGACAGGGGACGCCAACGTTTATGGCTACACCTTC | CASSTGTGDANVYGYTF
TRBJ2-1 | - | few | TRBV6-1 | TGTGCCAGCAGTGGGCGAGGCGGCAGGTTCTTC | CASSGRGGRFF
TRBJ1-1 | - | many | TRBV7-7 | TGTGCTAGCAGCGAGACACCGAACACTGAAGCTTTCTTT | CASSETPNTEAFF
TRBJ2-1 | - | many | TRBV6-5 | TGTGCCAGCAGTTACTCTGGCGGAAACAATGAGCAGTTCTTC | CASSYSGGNNEQFF
TRBJ1-2 | - | many | TRBV4-3 | TGCGCCAGCAGCCAAGATCAAGCAGGTGGCTACACCTTC | CASSQDQAGGYTF
TRBJ1-2 | TRBD1 | many | TRBV27 | TGTGCCAGCAGTCAGCGGACAGGGGCGTATGGCTACACCTTC | CASSQRTGAYGYTF
TRBJ2-7 | TRBD1 | many | TRBV18 | TGTGCCAGCTCACCGTACAGGGGTATGGAGTCCTACGAGCAGTACTTC | CASSPYRGMESYEQYF
TRBJ2-7 | TRBD1 | many | TRBV20-1 | TGCAGTGCCGTCGGGACAGGGAGGTCCTACGAGCAGTACTTC | CSAVGTGRSYEQYF
TRBJ2-6 | - | many | TRBV14 | TGTGCGGTCGGTATAGCTGGGGCCAACGTCCTGACTTTC | CAVGIAGANVLTF
TRBJ1-2 | - | many | TRBV5-1 | TGCGCCAGCAGCTTGGTGTCGATGGATGGCTACACCTTC | CASSLVSMDGYTF
TRBJ1-1 | - | many | TRBV6-1 | TGTGCCAGCAGTGAGTTCGGCGGAAACCTTGTGAACACTGAAGCTTTCTTT | CASSEFGGNLVNTEAFF
TRBJ1-2 | - | few | TRBV12-3/TRBV12-4 | TGTGCCAGCAGTTTAATCTCGGGAAGCTATGGCTACACCTTC | CASSLISGSYGYTF
TRBJ1-1 | - | few | TRBV5-4 | TGTGCCAGCAGCGCACCCCCCCCAGGGGCAGCCTTACAAGCTTTCTTT | CASSAPPPGAALQAFF
TRBJ2-5 | TRBD1 | many | TRBV20-1 | TGCAGTGCTGACAGGGGACGGCGGGAGACCCAGTACTTC | CSADRGRRETQYF
TRBJ1-2 | - | many | TRBV28 | TGTGCCAGCAGTTTGATCGGGGCCATATATGGCTACACCTTC | CASSLIGAIYGYTF
TRBJ1-1 | - | many | TRBV5-1 | TGCGCCAGCAGCTTGGGTCTACTTGCTGAAGCTTTCTTT | CASSLGLLAEAFF
TRBJ2-3 | - | many | TRBV11-2 | TGTGCCAGCAGCGACCGGCCAGGTACGCAGTATTTT | CASSDRPGTQYF